The source of this TCR beta chain is a study of blood T cell repertoires in COVID-19. The length of the CDR3 is 14 residues. After removal of 5 bases from V and 0 bases from J, the junction contained 2 bases not matched to a gene. The germline gives CDR1 MNHEY, CDR2 SMNVEV (reference sequence). Profiling relied on immunoSEQ multiplex PCR, and the TCRdb table lists in-frame clones only, not all of them. This table holds approximately 200,000 clones, roughly four fifths found once. This clonotype was sampled from a man aged 40-49 years who had recovered from COVID-19. The source material was PBMCs or T cells enriched from blood (not recorded which). The rearrangement uses TRBV27 and TRBJ2-7, with TRBD1 matching over 9 bases. Here the CDR3 reads CASSKDRGSYEQYF. The CDR3 nucleotides read TGTGCCAGCAGTAAGGACAGGGGCTCCTACGAGCAGTACTTC.